A selection of T cell receptor beta chains follows, all from one sample in a study of beta chain features in type 1 diabetes. Sequenced by immunoSEQ multiplex PCR; TCRdb stores in-frame clones only, minus some. The sample consists of more than 55,000 clones, around 50% of them appearing once. The sample comprised Tregs from blood. The source is a woman aged 40 to 50 with type 1 diabetes. CDR3s include the opening cysteine and the closing phenylalanine or tryptophan. D genes are given only for firm matches. Clone size appears in some rows only: once, few, many, or a class for an expanded clone.

cdr3_nt cdr3_aa v_call cdr3_length j_call d_call clone_size
TGCGCCAGCAGCCTGGGACAGAATCAGCCCCAGCATTTT CASSLGQNQPQHF TRBV5-1 13 TRBJ1-5 TRBD1 NA
TGTGCCAGCAGCTTAATAGAGAACACTGAAGCTTTCTTT CASSLIENTEAFF TRBV7-3 13 TRBJ1-1 NA NA
TGTGCCAGCAGCGTTGGAGGAGAGCTCGTCCCCCAGCATTTT CASSVGGELVPQHF TRBV9 14 TRBJ1-5 NA NA
TGTGCCAGCTTCCTACCAGGACTCACAGATACGCAGTATTTT CASFLPGLTDTQYF TRBV2 14 TRBJ2-3 NA few
TGCAGCTTCACAGGGGGATCAAAGACAGGGGGGGCCAACGTCCTGACTTTC CSFTGGSKTGGANVLTF TRBV29-1 17 TRBJ2-6 TRBD1 NA
TGCGCCAGCAGCTCCGGGACAGAGCTCTACGAGCAGTACTTC CASSSGTELYEQYF TRBV5-1 14 TRBJ2-7 TRBD1 NA
TGTGCCATCAGCGCCCGGGGTGACTTAATGAACACTGAAGCTTTCTTT CAISARGDLMNTEAFF TRBV10-3 16 TRBJ1-1 NA once
TGTGCCAGCAGCTTGGGGACAGGGGGCGATGGCTACACCTTC CASSLGTGGDGYTF TRBV28 14 TRBJ1-2 TRBD1 NA
TGTGCCATCAGTGAGATCGCGGGGGGGACCCAGTACTTC CAISEIAGGTQYF TRBV10-3 13 TRBJ2-5 TRBD2 NA
TGTGCCACCCTGAGCAGGTCTGGCTATGGCTACACCTTC CATLSRSGYGYTF TRBV6-6 13 TRBJ1-2 NA NA
TGTGCCATCAGGGACCGGGACAGGGGGATCTATGGCTACACCTTC CAIRDRDRGIYGYTF TRBV10-3 15 TRBJ1-2 TRBD1 NA
TGTGCCAGCAGTTACTCGATAGGGTGGCCGGGGACTGAAGCTTTCTTT CASSYSIGWPGTEAFF TRBV6-6 16 TRBJ1-1 NA few
TGTGCCAGCAGCTTAGGGGACAGGGTGGAAGAGCAGTACTTC CASSLGDRVEEQYF TRBV7-9 14 TRBJ2-7 TRBD1 few
TGCGCCAGCAGCCCAGTACTGGGGAGCTCCTACGAGCAGTACTTC CASSPVLGSSYEQYF TRBV4-3 15 TRBJ2-7 NA NA
TGTGCCAGCAGTGGGCTAGCGGGGGGTCAGACCCAGTACTTC CASSGLAGGQTQYF TRBV27 14 TRBJ2-5 TRBD2 NA
TGTGCCAGCAGCTCTTCCGGAGGGAGCGGTGAACTGTTTTTT CASSSSGGSGELFF TRBV9 14 TRBJ1-4 NA NA
TGTGCCAGCAGCTTAGGCGGCACCAGAAACATTCAGTACTTC CASSLGGTRNIQYF TRBV7-2 14 TRBJ2-4 NA NA
TGCAGCGTTTCCCTTTTGCGGGGCTTATCCTACAATGAGCAGTTCTTC CSVSLLRGLSYNEQFF TRBV29-1 16 TRBJ2-1 NA NA
TGTGCCAGCAGCTTTGGTTCACTAGGTAATGAAAAACTGTTTTTT CASSFGSLGNEKLFF TRBV7-9 15 TRBJ1-4 NA NA
TGTGCCAGCAGTTCGGGGACAGTCCCCCCTCGTTCACCCCTCCACTTT CASSSGTVPPRSPLHF TRBV28 16 TRBJ1-6 TRBD1 NA
TGTGCCAGCAGCTTAGGAGAGGGCAGGCAGTTCTTC CASSLGEGRQFF TRBV7-2 12 TRBJ2-1 NA NA
TGTGCCAGCAGCTCGAGCGGGGGGGGACACAATGAGCAGTTCTTC CASSSSGGGHNEQFF TRBV7-2 15 TRBJ2-1 TRBD2 NA
TGTGCCAGCAGCTTCGGGGACAGGCCCATCTATGGCTACACCTTC CASSFGDRPIYGYTF TRBV7-9 15 TRBJ1-2 TRBD1 few
TGTGCCAGCAGCTTAGCGGGGCCCGCGGATTCACCCCTCCACTTT CASSLAGPADSPLHF TRBV7-2 15 TRBJ1-6 NA NA
TGTGCCAGCAGTTACCAGGGTGGTGAAAAACTGTTTTTT CASSYQGGEKLFF TRBV6-5 13 TRBJ1-4 NA NA
TGCAGCGTTGAAGTGCGCGGGGAGACCCAGTACTTC CSVEVRGETQYF TRBV29-1 12 TRBJ2-5 NA few
TGTGCCAGCAGGGCCCGGGGACTAGTCGGACCCGGGGAGCTGTTTTTT CASRARGLVGPGELFF TRBV7-3 16 TRBJ2-2 TRBD2 few
TGTGCCAGCAGTTCAGGACAGGGCGGCTGGAGGCCCCTCCACTTT CASSSGQGGWRPLHF TRBV6-1 15 TRBJ1-6 TRBD1 NA
TGTGCCAGCAGCCCGGGCCGGGACAGGGTCGGGAATCAGCCCCAGCATTTT CASSPGRDRVGNQPQHF TRBV7-2 17 TRBJ1-5 TRBD1 NA
TGTGCCAGCAGTTACTCGGGACAGGGATACGAGCAGTACTTC CASSYSGQGYEQYF TRBV6-6 14 TRBJ2-7 TRBD1 NA
TGTGCCAGCAGCGAGGGACTAGCGGGAGTCCGCACCGGGGAGCTGTTTTTT CASSEGLAGVRTGELFF TRBV9 17 TRBJ2-2 TRBD2 few
TGCGCCAGCAGCCACCCCGACCTTTATTGGAGCCCAACTAATGAAAAACTGTTTTTT CASSHPDLYWSPTNEKLFF TRBV4-1 19 TRBJ1-4 NA few
TGCAGCGTCCGCACGGGACAGGGGGGGACAGATACGCAGTATTTT CSVRTGQGGTDTQYF TRBV29-1 15 TRBJ2-3 TRBD1 few
TGTGCCAGCCACAGGTCTTCCTACGAGCAGTACTTC CASHRSSYEQYF TRBV28 12 TRBJ2-7 NA NA
TGTGCCAGCAGTTATGGGACAGGGGACTACGAGCAGTACTTC CASSYGTGDYEQYF TRBV28 14 TRBJ2-7 TRBD1 NA
TGTGCCAGCAGCGATCCAGGGGGGAGCTCTGGAAACACCATATATTTT CASSDPGGSSGNTIYF TRBV28 16 TRBJ1-3 TRBD1 few
TGCGCCAGCAGCCCAGGCCTCCTCAATGAAAAACTGTTTTTT CASSPGLLNEKLFF TRBV4-3 14 TRBJ1-4 NA NA
TGTGCCAGCAGCTTGGTCGTCGCGGGCTATGGCTACACCTTC CASSLVVAGYGYTF TRBV5-5 14 TRBJ1-2 NA NA
TGTGCCAGCAGCGTAGGGGCGGGGGGGCCGGAGACCCAGTACTTC CASSVGAGGPETQYF TRBV9 15 TRBJ2-5 TRBD2 NA
TGTGCCAGCGACCGGGGGGGTGAGCAGTTCTTC CASDRGGEQFF TRBV7-9 11 TRBJ2-1 TRBD2 few
TGTGCCAGCGAGGCGACAGGGGGCAACTATGGCTACACCTTC CASEATGGNYGYTF TRBV18 14 TRBJ1-2 TRBD1 NA
TGTGCCAGCAGCTTAGACAGGCCCGGGAGTGAAAAACTGTTTTTT CASSLDRPGSEKLFF TRBV7-2 15 TRBJ1-4 NA NA
TGTGCCAGTAGTACAGGGGCCGCGCAGGGGAACACTGAAGCTTTCTTT CASSTGAAQGNTEAFF TRBV19 16 TRBJ1-1 NA few
TGTGCCAGCAGCGCCCCAGTCAATGGCTACACCTTC CASSAPVNGYTF TRBV7-2 12 TRBJ1-2 NA NA
TGTGCCAGCCGGGCTAGCGGGGGTAACACCGGGGAGCTGTTTTTT CASRASGGNTGELFF TRBV6-5 15 TRBJ2-2 TRBD2 NA
TGTGCCAGCAGTTACCGAACAGGGGAACGTGGCTACACCTTC CASSYRTGERGYTF TRBV6-6 14 TRBJ1-2 TRBD1 NA
TGTGCCAGCAGCCCTCAACGAGAGCAGTACTTC CASSPQREQYF TRBV2 11 TRBJ2-5 NA NA
TGTGCCACCAGCAGAGGAGCGGGCAGCTCCTACAATGAGCAGTTCTTC CATSRGAGSSYNEQFF TRBV15 16 TRBJ2-1 NA NA
TGTGCCAGCAGCCCCGGACAGGGGGCGGCTAATGAAAAACTGTTTTTT CASSPGQGAANEKLFF TRBV7-9 16 TRBJ1-4 TRBD1 NA
TGCAGTGCTAGAGAGGCAGGGGGCTACACCTTC CSAREAGGYTF TRBV20-1 11 TRBJ1-2 NA NA